This T cell receptor beta chain was retrieved from a study of Graves' ophthalmopathy and Graves' hyperthyroidism. If patients had other autoimmune diseases, uncontrolled infections, pregnancy or lactation, they were excluded. About 10 ml of fresh blood yielded the PBMCs by density gradient. This clonotype was found many times. This CDR3 is built from 13 residues. Trimming left V 4 bases short and J 9 bases short, with 16 bases between. Germline lookup yields CDR1 MDHEN and CDR2 SYDVKM. RNA transcripts served as template for amplifying TCR beta CDR3 sequences. HTBI-primed first-round RT-PCR preceded second-round multiplex PCR. TCRdb independently ran MiXCR on the multiplex PCR reads; one entry per CDR3 protein. The data show about 620,000 distinct CDR3 sequences, about a fifth seen once.

The origin of this receptor is a young woman with stable Graves' hyperthyroidism. Some clones in this sample may be carry-over from other donors' samples. The V gene is TRBV28, the J gene TRBJ2-7; the D gene is possibly TRBD2 (5 bases). The sample consisted of peripheral blood. The CDR3 protein is CASSSSFLEGQYF. As DNA, the CDR3 is TGTGCCAGCAGTTCCAGTTTTCTTGAGGGGCAGTACTTC.